These 17 T cell receptor beta chains share one sample of origin, sequenced in a study of cytomegalovirus exposure and HLA in healthy donors. The PCR employed 60 Vbeta primers together with 13 Jbeta primers. Sequenced by immunoSEQ multiplex PCR; TCRdb stores in-frame clones only, minus some. The repertoire has 140,000 or so clones, around two thirds of them found once; the top ten carry approximately 1.8%. Sequencing was carried out using PBMCs. Receptors were obtained from a male donor in good health and CMV-seronegative.

The sample holds a few counts of this clone. The V and J genes are TRBV7-8 and TRBJ2-3; 9 bases line up with TRBD2. CDR1 is SGHVS, CDR2 FQNEAQ, per germline. This CDR3 spans 16 amino acids. The J segment lost 8 bases and the V segment lost 1 base, leaving 10 bases of the junction unmatched. This CDR3 reads CASSLGISGGLGTQYF. Here the CDR3 DNA reads TGTGCCAGCAGCTTAGGGATTAGCGGGGGCCTCGGTACGCAGTATTTT.

This chain links TRBV7-9 with TRBJ2-7; maybe TRBD2 (6 bases). The CDR3 totals 12 residues. Germline CDR1 and CDR2: SEHNR and FQNEAQ (reference sequence). V dropped 11 bases and J dropped 2 bases, with 13 bases sitting between them. The CDR3 is CAGGRDTYEQYF. For the CDR3, the DNA is TGTGCCGGCGGGCGGGATACCTACGAGCAGTACTTC.

The rearrangement joins TRBV5-1 to TRBJ1-2; D gene unclear. CDR3 length: 13 amino acids. Trimming removed 0 bases from V and 1 base from J, with 4 bases in between. CDR1 SGHRS and CDR2 YFSETQ come from the germline V gene. CDR3 bases: TGCGCCAGCAGCTTGGGAGGTAACTATGGCTACACCTTC. This sequence encodes CASSLGGNYGYTF.

This chain uses TRBV14 with TRBJ2-2, with TRBD1 identical over 12 bases. This CDR3 contains 19 residues. With V trimmed by 4 bases and J by 1 base, 10 bases remained unmatched. The germline V gene has CDR1 SGHDN and CDR2 FVKESK. Written as DNA, the CDR3 is TGTGCCAGCAGCCGAACCGGGACAGGGGGCTATAGGAACACCGGGGAGCTGTTTTTT. Translated: CASSRTGTGGYRNTGELFF.

The V and J genes are TRBV6-5 and TRBJ1-2; D remains unclear. The V and J ends lost 6 bases and 3 bases respectively, with 11 bases between them. Germline-derived CDR1 and CDR2 are MNHEY and SVGAGI. The CDR3 runs 13 residues. The CDR3 DNA is TGTGCCAGCAGGGAGGGTTCCGACTATGGCTACACCTTC. Protein product: CASREGSDYGYTF.

V is TRBV7-8 and J is TRBJ2-3; 8 bases match TRBD1. Trimming removed 3 bases from V and 0 bases from J; junction bases left unmatched: 2. This CDR3 is 15 amino acids long. The germline CDR1 and CDR2 sequences are SGHVS and FQNEAQ. The CDR3 DNA sequence: TGTGCCAGCAGCTTTGGGACAGGAAGCACAGATACGCAGTATTTT. Protein product: CASSFGTGSTDTQYF.

This chain joins TRBV19 and TRBJ2-7; 8 bases are a match to TRBD1. V shed 6 bases and J 4 bases; nucleotides not matched to a gene: 11. The length of the CDR3 is 15 residues. Germline CDR1 LNHDA, CDR2 SQIVND (reference sequence). Here the CDR3 reads CASSLRGTGGYEQYF. Here the CDR3 DNA reads TGTGCCAGTAGCCTCCGGGGGACAGGCGGGTACGAGCAGTACTTC.

In this sample, this clone turned up once. V and J are TRBV4-3 and TRBJ2-7; D perhaps matches TRBD2 (6 bases). The CDR3 consists of 15 residues. V was trimmed by 0 bases and J by 3 bases, leaving 12 bases between them. Germline V gene sequence: CDR1 LGHNA, CDR2 YSLEER. CDR3 nucleotide sequence: TGCGCCAGCAGCCAAGATAGTGCGGGATACTACGAGCAGTACTTC. Translating it yields CASSQDSAGYYEQYF.

This clone was detected a few times. The genes are TRBV19 and TRBJ1-5; perhaps TRBD1 as D (6 bases). This CDR3 spans 15 amino acids. V lost 10 bases, J lost 4 bases, and 20 bases lay in between. Germline-derived CDR1 and CDR2 are LNHDA and SQIVND (reference sequence). The CDR3 bases are TGTGCCACTTCCATTTACGGACAGTCTAATCAGCCCCAGCATTTT. Translated: CATSIYGQSNQPQHF.

The CDR3 DNA reads as TGTGCCTGGACTCCGGGACAGGGAACCTACGAGCAGTACTTC. This encodes CAWTPGQGTYEQYF. The rearrangement uses TRBV30 and TRBJ2-5; 9 bases are a match to TRBD1. The J call may be mistaken, given a closer DNA end match to TRBJ2-7. The CDR3 sequence is 14 residues long. Germline CDR1 is GTSNPN and CDR2 is SVGIG (reference sequence).

This clone appeared a few times. V and J are TRBV9 and TRBJ1-2; 9 positions agree with TRBD1. J lost 5 bases, V lost 3 bases, and 8 bases had no gene match. CDR1 and CDR2 (germline): SGDLS, YYNGEE. CDR3 size: 15 residues. CDR3 DNA: TGTGCCAGCAGCGCCCGACAGGGGGACCTGTATGGCTACACCTTC. Its protein is CASSARQGDLYGYTF.

This clone was counted a few times. The gene calls are TRBV2 and TRBJ1-2; D is undetermined. Germline values: CDR1 SNHLY, CDR2 FYNNEI. The CDR3 loop spans 13 amino acids. Trimming shortened V by 2 bases and J by 4 bases, and 8 bases separated the two germline ends. The CDR3 DNA reads TGTGCCAGCAGTGAAAAGGAGATCTATGGCTACACCTTC. This sequence encodes CASSEKEIYGYTF.

The chain employs TRBV29-1 and TRBJ2-1; D possibly corresponds to TRBD1 (5 bases). In germline, CDR1 is SQVTM, CDR2 ANQGSEA. The CDR3 totals 14 residues. The V end was cut by 5 bases, the J end by 1 base, with 12 bases between. In DNA, the CDR3 is TGCAGCGTTTTAAGGGGCCTTTCCTACAATGAGCAGTTCTTC. Residues: CSVLRGLSYNEQFF.

The chain couples TRBV4-3 to TRBJ1-5; 7 nucleotides line up with TRBD1. Germline CDR1 and CDR2: LGHNA and YSLEER. The CDR3 has 16 amino acids. After removal of 4 bases from V and 4 bases from J, the junction contained 10 bases not matched to a gene. CDR3 DNA sequence: TGCGCCAGCAGCCTAGCGGCCGGGACAGTAAATCAGCCCCAGCATTTT. It encodes CASSLAAGTVNQPQHF.

The gene calls are TRBV29-1 and TRBJ1-2; D perhaps matches TRBD1 (6 bases). Germline lookup yields CDR1 SQVTM and CDR2 ANQGSEA. The CDR3 length is 11 residues. Trimming removed 3 bases at V and 9 bases at J, with 11 bases between. The CDR3, as DNA: TGCAGCGTTGACGGACAGAGTCGCTACACCTTC. This translates into CSVDGQSRYTF. Full variable domain (remainder filled in from reference TRBV29-1 and TRBJ1-2): SAVISQKPSRDICQRGTSLTIQCQVDSQVTMMFWYRQQPGQSLTLIATANQGSEATYESGFVIDKFPISRPNLTFSTLTVSNMSPEDSSIYLCSVDGQSRYTFGSGTRLTVV.

The chain carries TRBV10-3 and TRBJ1-5, with 8 bases matching TRBD1. The trim removed 0 bases at V and 0 bases at J, leaving 1 base unmatched. The CDR3 contains 16 residues. CDR1 is ENHRY and CDR2 is SYGVKD in the germline V gene. CDR3 coding DNA: TGTGCCATCAGTGAGTCAACAGGGGGTAGCAATCAGCCCCAGCATTTT. As protein: CAISESTGGSNQPQHF.

In its sample, this clone was seen a few times. The chain carries TRBV11-2 and TRBJ2-7, with TRBD2 matching over 9 bases. The J segment lost 2 bases and the V segment lost 1 base, leaving 3 bases of the junction unmatched. CDR1 is SGHAT and CDR2 is FQNNGV in the germline V gene. The CDR3 contains 15 residues. The CDR3 protein is CASSLGAGGTYEQYF. Written as DNA, the CDR3 is TGTGCCAGCAGCTTAGGGGCGGGGGGGACCTACGAGCAGTACTTC.